A selection of T cell receptor beta chains follows, all from one sample in a study of T cells and Merkel cell carcinoma outcomes. The table came from immunoSEQ multiplex PCR; TCRdb's copy has only in-frame clones and leaves some out. The sample consists of 5,000 or so clones, roughly 85% of them appearing once. Sequenced input: tumor tissue from Merkel cell carcinoma. The receptor source for this set is a human donor with Merkel cell carcinoma. CDR3s include the opening cysteine and the closing phenylalanine or tryptophan. The order of the fields is J gene, D gene, V gene, CDR3 protein. D genes are given only for firm matches.

>TRBJ2-3|-|TRBV27
CASTGRTDTQYF
>TRBJ1-2|-|TRBV4-2
CASSTRDRNYGYTF
>TRBJ1-1|-|TRBV28
CASSLGSLRNTEAFF
>TRBJ2-2|TRBD2|TRBV19
CASSIDPPGLASNTGELFF
>TRBJ2-5|TRBD2|TRBV2
CATKRLAGEETQYF
>TRBJ2-3|-|TRBV29-1
CSVARFQGGSTDTQYF
>TRBJ1-2|-|TRBV5-4
CASSAGGGYGYTF
>TRBJ2-4|-|TRBV2
CASSGGRLAKNIQYF
>TRBJ2-2|-|TRBV9
CASSVAADGSYATGELFF
>TRBJ1-5|-|TRBV21-1
CASSNRRRASIQGQHF
>TRBJ1-2|-|TRBV27
CASSQQGPYGYTF
>TRBJ2-1|-|TRBV11-2
CASSLEIDGPRYNEQFF
>TRBJ1-5|-|TRBV19
CASSLGFNQPQHF
>TRBJ1-1|-|TRBV28
CASTKSGRSKAFF